This T cell receptor (beta chain) is from a study of OX40 agonist ivuxolimab in advanced cancers. In the study overall: Ivuxolimab is a fully human IgG2 antibody that activates OX40 (CD134). Earlier treatment with anti-PD-1, anti-PD-L1 or anti-CTLA-4 was permitted, and 35% to 40% had received some.

Study-wide findings and caveats: Circulating CD4+ and CD8+ T cells showed clonal expansion by week 6 at 0.1 to 3.0 mg/kg.

Between the trimmed V and J ends, which lost 1 base and 1 base, there was a span of 14 bases. Per the germline V gene, CDR1 is SNHLY and CDR2 is FYNNEI. This CDR3 has 17 amino acids. Notes on this clone: As yet, its antigen is unknown.

Profiled with immunoSEQ multiplex PCR; TCRdb holds only in-frame clones, not every one. The table includes 60,000 to 85,000 clones, roughly 90% detected once. This chain joins TRBV2 and TRBJ1-5; D might be TRBD1 (5 bases). Here the sequenced sample was CD4+ or CD8+ T cells sorted from blood, taken in a trial of the OX40 agonist ivuxolimab. This clonotype originated in an adult with an advanced solid tumor such as melanoma, head and neck, liver or kidney cancer. This CDR3 reads CASSEGQLLRSNQPQHF. In DNA form, the CDR3 reads TGTGCCAGCAGTGAAGGACAGCTGCTTCGCAGCAATCAGCCCCAGCATTTT.